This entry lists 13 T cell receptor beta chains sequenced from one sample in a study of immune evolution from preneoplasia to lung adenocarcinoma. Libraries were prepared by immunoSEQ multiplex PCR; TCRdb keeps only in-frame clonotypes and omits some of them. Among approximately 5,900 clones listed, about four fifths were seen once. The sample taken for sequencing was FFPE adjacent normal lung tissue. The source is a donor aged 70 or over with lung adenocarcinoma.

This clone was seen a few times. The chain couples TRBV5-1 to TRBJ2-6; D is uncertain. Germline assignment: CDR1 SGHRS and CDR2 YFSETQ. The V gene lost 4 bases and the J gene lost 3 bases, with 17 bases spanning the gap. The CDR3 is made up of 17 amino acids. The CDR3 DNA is TGCGCCAGCAGCCCAAATGGGGTATCGAGTGGGGCCAACGTCCTGACTTTC. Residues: CASSPNGVSSGANVLTF.

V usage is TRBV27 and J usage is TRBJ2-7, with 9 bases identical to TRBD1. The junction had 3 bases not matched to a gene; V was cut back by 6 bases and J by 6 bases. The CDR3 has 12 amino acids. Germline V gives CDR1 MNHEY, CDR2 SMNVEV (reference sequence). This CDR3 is CASSGQGREQYF. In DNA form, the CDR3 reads TGTGCCAGCAGCGGACAGGGGCGCGAGCAGTACTTC.

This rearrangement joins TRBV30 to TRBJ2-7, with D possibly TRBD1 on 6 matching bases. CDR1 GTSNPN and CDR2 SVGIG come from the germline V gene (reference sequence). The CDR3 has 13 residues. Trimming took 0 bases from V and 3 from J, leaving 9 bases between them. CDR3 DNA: TGTGCCTGGAGTGTGGGACACCTCTACGAGCAGTACTTC. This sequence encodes CAWSVGHLYEQYF.

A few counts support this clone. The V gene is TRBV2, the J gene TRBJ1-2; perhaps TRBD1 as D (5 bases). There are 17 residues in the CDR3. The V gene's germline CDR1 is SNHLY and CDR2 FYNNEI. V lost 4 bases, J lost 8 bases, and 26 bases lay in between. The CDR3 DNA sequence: TGTGCCAGCAGTGGGACCCTCCAGGGAGGGGTGATGCTAGGCTACACCTTC. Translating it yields CASSGTLQGGVMLGYTF.

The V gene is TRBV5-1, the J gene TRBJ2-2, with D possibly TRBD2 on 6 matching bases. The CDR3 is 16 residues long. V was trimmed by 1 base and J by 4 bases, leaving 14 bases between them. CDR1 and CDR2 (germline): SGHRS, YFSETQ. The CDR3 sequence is CASSLMPGLPTGELFF. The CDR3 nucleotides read TGCGCCAGCAGCTTGATGCCGGGACTCCCCACCGGGGAGCTGTTTTTT.

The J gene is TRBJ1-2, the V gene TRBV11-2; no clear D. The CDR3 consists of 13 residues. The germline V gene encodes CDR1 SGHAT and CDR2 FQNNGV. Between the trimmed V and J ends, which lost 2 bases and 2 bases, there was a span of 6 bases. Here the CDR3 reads CASSLRPNYGYTF. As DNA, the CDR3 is TGTGCCAGCAGCTTACGGCCGAACTATGGCTACACCTTC.

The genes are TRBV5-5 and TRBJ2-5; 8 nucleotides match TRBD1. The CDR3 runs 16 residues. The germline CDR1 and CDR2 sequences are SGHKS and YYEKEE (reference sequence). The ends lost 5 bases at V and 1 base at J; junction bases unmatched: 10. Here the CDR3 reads CASRGTGGLAQETQYF. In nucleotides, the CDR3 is TGTGCCAGCAGAGGAACAGGGGGGTTAGCCCAAGAGACCCAGTACTTC.

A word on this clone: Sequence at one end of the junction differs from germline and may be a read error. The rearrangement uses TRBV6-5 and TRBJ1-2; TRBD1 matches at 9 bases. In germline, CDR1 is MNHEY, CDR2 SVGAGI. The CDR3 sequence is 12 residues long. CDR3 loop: CASSSDRDRALF. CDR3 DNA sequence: TGTGCCAGCAGTTCCGACCGGGACAGGGCCCTCTTC.

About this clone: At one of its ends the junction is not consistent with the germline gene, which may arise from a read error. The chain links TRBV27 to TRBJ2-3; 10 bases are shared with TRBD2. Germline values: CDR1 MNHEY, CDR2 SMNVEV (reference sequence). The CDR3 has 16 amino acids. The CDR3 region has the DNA TGTGCCAGCAGTCTATCCCCAGCGGGAGGGACTCATACGCAGTATTTT. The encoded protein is CASSLSPAGGTHTQYF.

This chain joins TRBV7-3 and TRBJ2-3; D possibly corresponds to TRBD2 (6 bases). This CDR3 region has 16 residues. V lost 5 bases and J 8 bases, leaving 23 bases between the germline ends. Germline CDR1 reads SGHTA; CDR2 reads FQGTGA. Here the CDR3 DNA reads TGTGCCAGCAGCCCATCTTCTTCGGGAGTCTTTAGTACGCAGTATTTT. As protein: CASSPSSSGVFSTQYF.

CDR3 in amino acids: CASSTTFGPRYGYTF. The CDR3, as DNA: TGTGCCAGCAGTACTACGTTTGGACCGCGCTATGGCTACACCTTC. The chain carries TRBV27 and TRBJ1-2; D not certain. The germline V gene encodes CDR1 MNHEY and CDR2 SMNVEV (reference sequence). The CDR3 is 15 residues long. The ends were cut back, 5 bases at V and 4 bases at J, with 17 bases in the middle.

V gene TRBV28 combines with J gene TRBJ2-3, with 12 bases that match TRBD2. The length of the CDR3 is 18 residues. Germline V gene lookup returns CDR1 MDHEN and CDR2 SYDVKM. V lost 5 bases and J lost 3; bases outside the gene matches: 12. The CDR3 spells CASSLTTILAGGTDTQYF. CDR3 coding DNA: TGTGCCAGCAGTCTTACCACAATACTAGCGGGAGGAACAGATACGCAGTATTTT. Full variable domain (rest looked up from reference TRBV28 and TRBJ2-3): DVKVTQSSRYLVKRTGEKVFLECVQDMDHENMFWYRQDPGLGLRLIYFSYDVKMKEKGDIPEGYSVSREKKERFSLILESASTNQTSMYLCASSLTTILAGGTDTQYFGPGTRLTVL.

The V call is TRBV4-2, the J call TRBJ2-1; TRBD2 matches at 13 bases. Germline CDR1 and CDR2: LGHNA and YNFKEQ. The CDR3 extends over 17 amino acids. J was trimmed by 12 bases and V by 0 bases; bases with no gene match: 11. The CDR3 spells CASSQDLVLAGGPGQFF. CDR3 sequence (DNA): TGTGCCAGCAGCCAAGATCTAGTACTAGCGGGAGGGCCAGGGCAGTTCTTC.